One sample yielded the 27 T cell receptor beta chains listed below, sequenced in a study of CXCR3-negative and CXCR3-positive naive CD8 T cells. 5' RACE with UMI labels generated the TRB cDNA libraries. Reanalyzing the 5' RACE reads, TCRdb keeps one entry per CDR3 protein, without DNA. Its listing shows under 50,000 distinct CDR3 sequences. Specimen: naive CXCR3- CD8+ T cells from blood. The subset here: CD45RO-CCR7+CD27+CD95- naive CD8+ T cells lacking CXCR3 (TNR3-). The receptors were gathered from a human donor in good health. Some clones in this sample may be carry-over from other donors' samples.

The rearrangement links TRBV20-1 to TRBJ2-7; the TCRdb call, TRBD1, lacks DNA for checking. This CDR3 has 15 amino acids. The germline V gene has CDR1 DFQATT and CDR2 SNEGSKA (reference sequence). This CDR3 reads CSARVQELGVYEQYF.

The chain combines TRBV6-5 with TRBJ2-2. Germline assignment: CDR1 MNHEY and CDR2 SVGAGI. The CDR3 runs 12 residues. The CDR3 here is CASSPETGELFF.

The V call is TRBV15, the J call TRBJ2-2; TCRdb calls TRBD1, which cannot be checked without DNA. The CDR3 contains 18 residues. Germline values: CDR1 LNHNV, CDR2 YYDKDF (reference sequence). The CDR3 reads CATSRDLTGGLPTGELFF.

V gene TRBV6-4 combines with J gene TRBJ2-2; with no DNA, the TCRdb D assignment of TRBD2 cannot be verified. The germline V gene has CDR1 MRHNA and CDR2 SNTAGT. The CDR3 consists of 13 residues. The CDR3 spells CASSAGDSGELFF.

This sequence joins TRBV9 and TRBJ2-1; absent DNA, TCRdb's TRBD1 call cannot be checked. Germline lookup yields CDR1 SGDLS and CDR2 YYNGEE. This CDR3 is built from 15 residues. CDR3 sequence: CASSVGGGQGDEQFF.

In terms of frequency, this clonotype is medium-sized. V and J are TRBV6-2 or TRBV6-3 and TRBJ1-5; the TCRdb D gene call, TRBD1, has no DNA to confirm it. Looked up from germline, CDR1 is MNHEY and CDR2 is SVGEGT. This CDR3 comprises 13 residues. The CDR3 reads CASSYRDNQPQHF.

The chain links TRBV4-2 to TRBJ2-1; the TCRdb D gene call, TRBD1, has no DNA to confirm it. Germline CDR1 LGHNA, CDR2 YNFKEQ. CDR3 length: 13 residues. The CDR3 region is CASSPGPENEQFF.

The CDR3 region is CSVETTPGLFF. The chain uses TRBV29-1 and TRBJ1-4. The CDR3 runs to 11 residues. CDR1 is SQVTM, CDR2 ANQGSEA, per germline.

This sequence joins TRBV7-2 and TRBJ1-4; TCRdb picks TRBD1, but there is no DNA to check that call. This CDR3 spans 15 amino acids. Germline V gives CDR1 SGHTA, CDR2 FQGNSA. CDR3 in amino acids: CAITPAVGEWEKLFF.

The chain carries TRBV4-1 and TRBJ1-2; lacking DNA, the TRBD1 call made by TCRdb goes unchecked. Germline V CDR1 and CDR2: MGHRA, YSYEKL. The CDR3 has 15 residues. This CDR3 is CASSQDGTVYDGYTF.

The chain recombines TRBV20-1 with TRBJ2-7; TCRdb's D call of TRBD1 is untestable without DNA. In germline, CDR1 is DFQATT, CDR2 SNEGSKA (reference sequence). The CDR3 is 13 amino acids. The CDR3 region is CSAQGGKSYEQYF.

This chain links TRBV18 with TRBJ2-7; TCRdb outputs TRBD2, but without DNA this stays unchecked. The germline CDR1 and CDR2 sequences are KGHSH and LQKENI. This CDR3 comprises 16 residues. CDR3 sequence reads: CASSPPLAGSSYEQYF.

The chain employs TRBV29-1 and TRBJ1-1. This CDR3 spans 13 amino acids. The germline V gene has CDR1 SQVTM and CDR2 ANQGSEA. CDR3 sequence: CSVSPVMNTEAFF. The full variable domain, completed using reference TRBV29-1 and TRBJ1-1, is SAVISQKPSRDICQRGTSLTIQCQVDSQVTMMFWYRQQPGQSLTLIATANQGSEATYESGFVIDKFPISRPNLTFSTLTVSNMSPEDSSIYLCSVSPVMNTEAFFGQGTRLTVV.

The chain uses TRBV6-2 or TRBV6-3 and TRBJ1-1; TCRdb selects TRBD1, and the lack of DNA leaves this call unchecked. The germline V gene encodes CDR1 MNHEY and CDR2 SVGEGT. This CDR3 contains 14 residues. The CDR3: CASSFPGVNTEAFF.

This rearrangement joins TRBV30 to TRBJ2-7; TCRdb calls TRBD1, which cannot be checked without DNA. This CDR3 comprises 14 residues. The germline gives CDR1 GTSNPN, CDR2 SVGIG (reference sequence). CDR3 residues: CAWSPGGGSYEQYF.

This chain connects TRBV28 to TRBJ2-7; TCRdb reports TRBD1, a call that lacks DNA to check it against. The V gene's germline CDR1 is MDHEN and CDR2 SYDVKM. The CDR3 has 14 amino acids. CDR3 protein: CASSSRDGSYEQYF.

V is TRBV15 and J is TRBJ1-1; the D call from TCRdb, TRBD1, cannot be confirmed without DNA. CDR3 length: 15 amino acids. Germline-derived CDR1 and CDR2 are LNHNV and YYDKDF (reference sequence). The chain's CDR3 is CATSAHRDMNTEAFF.

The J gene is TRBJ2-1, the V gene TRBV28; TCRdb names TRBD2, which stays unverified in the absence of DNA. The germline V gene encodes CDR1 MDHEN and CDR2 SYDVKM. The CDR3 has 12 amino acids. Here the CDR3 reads CASSFDWRERFF.

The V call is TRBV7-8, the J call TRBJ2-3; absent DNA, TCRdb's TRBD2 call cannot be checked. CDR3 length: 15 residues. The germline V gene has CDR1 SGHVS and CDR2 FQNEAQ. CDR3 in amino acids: CASSSGTSGTDTQYF.

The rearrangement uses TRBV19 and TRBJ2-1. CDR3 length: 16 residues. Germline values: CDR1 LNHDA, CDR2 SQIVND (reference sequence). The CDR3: CASSIGDMEPYNEQFF.

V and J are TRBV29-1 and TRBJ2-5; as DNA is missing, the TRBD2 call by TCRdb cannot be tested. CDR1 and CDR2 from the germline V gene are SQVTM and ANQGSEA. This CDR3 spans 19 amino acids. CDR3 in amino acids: CSVEDPSRGPHGPQETQYF.

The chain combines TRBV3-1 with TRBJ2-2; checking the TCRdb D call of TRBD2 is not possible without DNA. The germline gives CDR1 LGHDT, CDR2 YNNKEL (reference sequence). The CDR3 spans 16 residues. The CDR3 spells CASSPDVGLATGELFF.

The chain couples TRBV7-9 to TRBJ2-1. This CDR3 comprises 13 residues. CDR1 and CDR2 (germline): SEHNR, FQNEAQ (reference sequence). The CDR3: CASSETEYNEQFF.

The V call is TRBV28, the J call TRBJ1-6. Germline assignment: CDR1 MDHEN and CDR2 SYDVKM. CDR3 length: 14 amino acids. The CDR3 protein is CASSWSRYNSPLHF.

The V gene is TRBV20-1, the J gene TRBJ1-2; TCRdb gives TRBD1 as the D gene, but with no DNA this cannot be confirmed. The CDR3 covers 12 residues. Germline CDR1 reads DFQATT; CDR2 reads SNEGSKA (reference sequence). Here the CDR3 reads CSAPDRNYGYTF.

The CDR3 loop is CASSSDRGLGDIQYF. The rearrangement joins TRBV12-3 or TRBV12-4 to TRBJ2-4; the TRBD1 assignment by TCRdb is unverifiable without DNA. The CDR3 has 15 residues.

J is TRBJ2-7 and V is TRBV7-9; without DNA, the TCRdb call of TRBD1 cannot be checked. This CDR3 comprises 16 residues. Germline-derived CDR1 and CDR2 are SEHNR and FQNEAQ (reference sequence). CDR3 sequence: CASSSYSGTDTYEQYF.